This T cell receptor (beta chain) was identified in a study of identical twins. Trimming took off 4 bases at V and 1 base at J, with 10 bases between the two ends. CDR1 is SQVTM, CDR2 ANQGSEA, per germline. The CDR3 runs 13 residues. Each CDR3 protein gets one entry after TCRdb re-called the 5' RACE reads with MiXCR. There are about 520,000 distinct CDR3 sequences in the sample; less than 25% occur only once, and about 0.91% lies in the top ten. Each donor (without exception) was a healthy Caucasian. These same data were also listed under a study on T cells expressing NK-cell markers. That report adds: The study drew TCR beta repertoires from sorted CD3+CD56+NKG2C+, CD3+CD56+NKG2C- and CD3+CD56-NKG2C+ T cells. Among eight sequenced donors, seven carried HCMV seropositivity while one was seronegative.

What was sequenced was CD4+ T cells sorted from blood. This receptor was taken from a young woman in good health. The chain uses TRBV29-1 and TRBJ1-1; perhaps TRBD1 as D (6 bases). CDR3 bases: TGCAGCGTTGCGGGACATCAGAACACTGAAGCTTTCTTT. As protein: CSVAGHQNTEAFF.